These 29 T cell receptor beta chains were sequenced from one sample in a study of blood T cell repertoires in COVID-19. Data came from immunoSEQ multiplex PCR; TCRdb stores just in-frame clones and leaves some out. This table has about 300,000 clones, approximately 83% appearing once. Sequencing input: peripheral blood. Receptor source: a human donor in a cohort sampled during active COVID-19.

This chain links TRBV18 with TRBJ2-1; TRBD1 matches 8 bases. The CDR3 spans 15 residues. Per germline, CDR1 KGHSH and CDR2 LQKENI. The junction had 8 bases not matched to a gene; V was cut back by 3 bases and J by 7 bases. CDR3 sequence: CASSPGTGRGNEQFF. In nucleotides, the CDR3 is TGTGCCAGCTCACCTGGGACAGGTCGCGGAAATGAGCAGTTCTTC.

This clone appeared a few times. This chain joins TRBV10-2 and TRBJ1-2; D remains unclear. The CDR3 covers 14 residues. V was clipped by 2 bases and J by 4 bases, with 11 bases between them. CDR1 and CDR2 from the germline V gene are WSHSY and SAAADI. CDR3 in amino acids: CASSEGLSSYGYTF. The CDR3 nucleotides are TGCGCCAGCAGTGAGGGCCTATCTAGCTATGGCTACACCTTC.

This chain connects TRBV6-5 to TRBJ2-1; the match to TRBD2 covers 7 bases. The length of the CDR3 is 15 residues. Germline CDR1 and CDR2: MNHEY and SVGAGI. Unmatched junction bases numbered 7, after V lost 4 bases and J lost 4 bases. Here the CDR3 DNA reads TGTGCCAGCAGTTTCCGAGCGGGGACTTACAATGAGCAGTTCTTC. It codes for CASSFRAGTYNEQFF.

The chain has TRBV28 and TRBJ1-1; D perhaps matches TRBD1 (5 bases). Per germline, CDR1 MDHEN and CDR2 SYDVKM. Trimming took 5 bases from V and 7 from J, leaving 14 bases between them. The CDR3 is 13 residues long. The CDR3 sequence is CASSPPGGDEAFF. CDR3 nucleotides: TGTGCCAGCAGTCCTCCGGGGGGGGATGAAGCTTTCTTT.

The V call is TRBV10-3, the J call TRBJ2-7; D possibly corresponds to TRBD1 (5 bases). CDR1 is ENHRY, CDR2 SYGVKD, per germline. V lost 10 bases to trimming and J lost 4 bases, with 20 bases between them. This CDR3 is 14 amino acids long. CDR3 sequence: CATISNQGTYEQYF. CDR3 in DNA: TGTGCCACCATCTCCAATCAGGGCACGTACGAGCAGTACTTC.

The genes are TRBV10-3 and TRBJ1-5; D call uncertain. CDR1 ENHRY and CDR2 SYGVKD come from the germline V gene. V gave up 0 bases and J gave up 2 bases, with 11 bases separating them. This CDR3 spans 16 amino acids. The CDR3 sequence: CAISESSGAGNQPQHF. The CDR3 bases are TGTGCCATCAGTGAGTCCTCGGGAGCGGGCAATCAGCCCCAGCATTTT.

The gene calls are TRBV5-6 and TRBJ2-3; a weak D match, TRBD2 (5 bases). V lost 4 bases and J lost 2, with 17 bases in between. Germline V gene sequence: CDR1 SGHDT, CDR2 YYEEEE. There are 16 residues in the CDR3. In DNA, the CDR3 is TGTGCCAGCAGCATCGATTGGGGAGAGAACACAGATACGCAGTATTTT. Translated, it gives CASSIDWGENTDTQYF.

V gene TRBV27 combines with J gene TRBJ2-5; 10 nucleotides align to TRBD2. Germline-derived CDR1 and CDR2 are MNHEY and SMNVEV (reference sequence). The CDR3 has 14 residues. Germline trimming cut 2 bases from V and 5 bases from J; bases unmatched to any gene: 2. The CDR3 is CASSLSGRGETQYF. The CDR3 nucleotides are TGTGCCAGCAGTTTAAGCGGGAGGGGGGAGACCCAGTACTTC.

The chain carries TRBV6-6 and TRBJ2-7; no reliable D call. This CDR3 comprises 13 residues. V was clipped by 2 bases and J by 1 base, with 6 bases between them. From germline, CDR1 is MNHNY and CDR2 SVGAGI (reference sequence). The CDR3 reads CASSYEASYEQYF. The CDR3 DNA is TGTGCCAGCAGTTACGAGGCTTCCTACGAGCAGTACTTC.

V is TRBV7-2 and J is TRBJ2-1, with 9 bases fitting TRBD2. The ends lost 5 bases at V and 12 bases at J; junction bases unmatched: 11. The CDR3 spans 14 residues. In germline, CDR1 is SGHTA, CDR2 FQGNSA. CDR3 DNA sequence: TGTGCCAGCAGCCGTCCTCAGGGAGCGGGAGGGCAGTTCTTC. As protein: CASSRPQGAGGQFF.

Of note for this clone: Other DNA sequences in the sample encode the same CDR3. The chain uses TRBV18 and TRBJ2-7; the match to TRBD1 covers 9 bases. Per the germline V gene, CDR1 is KGHSH and CDR2 is LQKENI. V lost 6 bases, J lost 4 bases, and 7 bases stayed unmatched. The CDR3 loop spans 14 amino acids. The CDR3, as DNA: TGTGCCAGCTCCCCGGGACAGGGTACTTACGAGCAGTACTTC. Translation: CASSPGQGTYEQYF.

The J gene is TRBJ2-7, the V gene TRBV30; TRBD1 might be the D (5 bases). The germline V and J ends were trimmed by 1 base and 8 bases, with 12 bases remaining between them. This CDR3 has 12 residues. Per the germline V gene, CDR1 is GTSNPN and CDR2 is SVGIG (reference sequence). The CDR3 DNA sequence: TGTGCCTGGAGTGGCCCTACAGGACAGCAGTACTTC. It codes for CAWSGPTGQQYF. Variable domain in full (rest from reference TRBV30 and TRBJ2-7): SQTIHQWPATLVQPVGSPLSLECTVEGTSNPNLYWYRQAAGRGLQLLFYSVGIGQISSEVPQNLSASRPQDRQFILSSKKLLLSDSGFYLCAWSGPTGQQYFGPGTRLTVT.

On this clone: Just one base apart from a much larger clone, this may be a read error. Other DNA sequences from this sample encode an identical CDR3 as well. The chain recombines TRBV5-1 with TRBJ2-7, with D maybe TRBD2 (6 bases). V was pared by 1 base and J by 2 bases, with 7 bases between. The length of the CDR3 is 13 residues. Germline CDR1 and CDR2: SGHRS and YFSETQ. The CDR3 here is CASSLTSPYEQYF. The DNA for the CDR3 is TGCGCCAGCAGCTTGACTAGCCCCTACGAGCAGTACTTC.

The rearrangement links TRBV5-5 to TRBJ2-5; 10 nucleotides align to TRBD1. The CDR3 is 16 residues long. Germline V gives CDR1 SGHKS, CDR2 YYEKEE (reference sequence). Trimming took 2 bases from V and 5 from J; bases not matched to a gene: 9. CDR3 loop: CASSFPGTGVVETQYF. In DNA form, the CDR3 reads TGTGCCAGCAGCTTTCCGGGGACAGGGGTCGTGGAGACCCAGTACTTC.

The CDR3 nucleotides read TGCGCCAGCAGCTCGGGACAGAACACTGAAGCTTTCTTT. Translated, it gives CASSSGQNTEAFF. The rearrangement joins TRBV5-1 to TRBJ1-1; possible D gene TRBD1, 6 bases. Germline V gene lookup returns CDR1 SGHRS and CDR2 YFSETQ. The CDR3 totals 13 residues. Between the trimmed V and J ends, which lost 3 bases and 1 base, there was a span of 7 bases.

Of note for this clone: The same CDR3 also results from other DNA sequences found in this sample. The gene calls are TRBV15 and TRBJ2-7; 8 positions agree with TRBD1. This CDR3 has 13 amino acids. V lost 3 bases to trimming and J lost 3 bases; unmatched junction nucleotides: 1. The V gene's germline CDR1 is LNHNV and CDR2 YYDKDF (reference sequence). CDR3 amino acids: CATSRDRDYEQYF. The CDR3 nucleotides read TGTGCCACCAGCAGGGACAGGGACTACGAGCAGTACTTC.

This clone appeared a few times. The chain employs TRBV5-4 and TRBJ2-7; 10 bases map to TRBD2. The CDR3 has 15 amino acids. CDR1 is SGHNT and CDR2 is YYREEE in the germline V gene (reference sequence). J gave up 4 bases and V 4 bases, and 8 bases lay outside the gene matches. The CDR3 reads CASSPSSGSSYEQYF. DNA of the CDR3: TGTGCCAGCAGCCCCTCTAGCGGGAGTAGTTACGAGCAGTACTTC.

The chain has TRBV6-5 and TRBJ2-7, with 9 nucleotides matching TRBD1. With V trimmed by 6 bases and J by 5 bases, 8 bases remained unmatched. The CDR3 is 14 residues long. The germline V gene encodes CDR1 MNHEY and CDR2 SVGAGI. The CDR3 coding sequence is TGTGCCAGCAGCACCGGGACAGGGTACCACGAGCAGTACTTC. Protein: CASSTGTGYHEQYF.

The chain joins TRBV2 to TRBJ1-3; 9 positions match TRBD1. With 3 bases clipped from V and 3 bases from J, the junction kept 3 bases outside the gene matches. Per germline, CDR1 SNHLY and CDR2 FYNNEI. This CDR3 spans 15 amino acids. CDR3 sequence: CASSEGGQGGNTIYF. CDR3 in DNA: TGTGCCAGCAGTGAGGGGGGACAGGGTGGAAACACCATATATTTT.

V usage is TRBV19 and J usage is TRBJ1-5; no definite D call. This CDR3 is built from 13 residues. In germline, CDR1 is LNHDA, CDR2 SQIVND (reference sequence). With 7 bases removed from V and 7 bases from J, the gap between germline ends came to 14 bases. The CDR3 loop is CASTSAPSQPQHF. CDR3 in DNA: TGTGCCAGTACTTCAGCACCTAGCCAGCCCCAGCATTTT.

The chain joins TRBV5-1 to TRBJ1-1; 7 bases are a match to TRBD1. With V trimmed by 2 bases and J by 4 bases, 5 bases remained unmatched. The CDR3 sequence is 14 residues long. Germline CDR1 reads SGHRS; CDR2 reads YFSETQ. The CDR3, as DNA: TGCGCCAGCAGCTTCTCCGGGACAGTCACTGAAGCTTTCTTT. It is translated as CASSFSGTVTEAFF.

The chain joins TRBV5-1 to TRBJ2-3; D is undetermined. CDR3 length equals 13 residues. The germline V gene encodes CDR1 SGHRS and CDR2 YFSETQ. The V and J ends lost 8 bases and 8 bases respectively, with 18 bases between them. CDR3 sequence (DNA): TGCGCCAGTAGAATCCCCCCTGATTCTACGCAGTATTTT. It encodes CASRIPPDSTQYF.

V and J are TRBV10-3 and TRBJ2-3; weak D call: TRBD2 (5 bases). Deletions cut 3 bases from V and 5 bases from J, with 18 bases between. Germline CDR1 is ENHRY and CDR2 is SYGVKD. The CDR3 runs to 16 residues. The DNA of the CDR3 is TGTGCCATCAGTGACCCGAGCGGTCCTGCTGGAGATACGCAGTATTTT. Protein product: CAISDPSGPAGDTQYF.

This CDR3 is CASSRQGVYEQYF. The CDR3 coding sequence is TGTGCCAGCAGCCGACAGGGGGTCTACGAGCAGTACTTC. The chain joins TRBV2 to TRBJ2-7; 9 bases map to TRBD1. Germline-derived CDR1 and CDR2 are SNHLY and FYNNEI. V was pared by 6 bases and J by 3 bases, with 3 bases of the junction left unmatched. The CDR3 is 13 residues long.

By proportion, this clone is medium-sized. The chain recombines TRBV28 with TRBJ2-3; tentative D call: TRBD1 (6 bases). Germline CDR1 reads MDHEN; CDR2 reads SYDVKM. V dropped 5 bases and J dropped 0 bases, with 21 bases sitting between them. The CDR3 is 18 residues long. CDR3 sequence (DNA): TGTGCCAGCAGTCCCACGACAGGACCACCCCCTAGCACAGATACGCAGTATTTT. Amino acids: CASSPTTGPPPSTDTQYF.

This rearrangement joins TRBV5-6 to TRBJ2-3; tentatively, D is TRBD2 (5 bases). V gave up 3 bases and J gave up 6 bases, with 20 bases separating them. The germline gives CDR1 SGHDT, CDR2 YYEEEE. The CDR3 is 16 residues long. The CDR3 DNA follows: TGTGCCAGCAGCTCCATAGGGCGGGCCCGGTCGGATACGCAGTATTTT. As protein: CASSSIGRARSDTQYF.

The gene calls are TRBV6-5 and TRBJ2-7; 9 nucleotides align to TRBD2. The ends lost 8 bases at V and 6 bases at J; junction bases unmatched: 11. The germline V gene has CDR1 MNHEY and CDR2 SVGAGI. CDR3 length: 14 residues. In DNA, the CDR3 is TGTGCCAGCGAATTTCTCCTAGCGGGATCCGAGCAGTACTTC. It yields the protein CASEFLLAGSEQYF.

The chain joins TRBV5-1 to TRBJ2-7, with TRBD2 identical over 10 bases. Germline trimming cut 4 bases from V and 3 bases from J; bases unmatched to any gene: 4. The CDR3 contains 14 residues. Germline loops: CDR1 SGHRS, CDR2 YFSETQ. CDR3 amino acids: CASSASGSVYEQYF. CDR3 nucleotide sequence: TGCGCCAGCAGCGCTAGCGGGAGTGTCTACGAGCAGTACTTC.

This chain uses TRBV5-1 with TRBJ1-2, with a weak D call TRBD1 (6 bases). V was shortened by 0 bases and J by 6 bases, with 12 bases between the two germline ends. The CDR3 is 14 amino acids. Germline CDR1 and CDR2: SGHRS and YFSETQ. Here the CDR3 DNA reads TGCGCCAGCAGCTTGGAACAGGGAAGAGATGGCTACACCTTC. It encodes CASSLEQGRDGYTF.